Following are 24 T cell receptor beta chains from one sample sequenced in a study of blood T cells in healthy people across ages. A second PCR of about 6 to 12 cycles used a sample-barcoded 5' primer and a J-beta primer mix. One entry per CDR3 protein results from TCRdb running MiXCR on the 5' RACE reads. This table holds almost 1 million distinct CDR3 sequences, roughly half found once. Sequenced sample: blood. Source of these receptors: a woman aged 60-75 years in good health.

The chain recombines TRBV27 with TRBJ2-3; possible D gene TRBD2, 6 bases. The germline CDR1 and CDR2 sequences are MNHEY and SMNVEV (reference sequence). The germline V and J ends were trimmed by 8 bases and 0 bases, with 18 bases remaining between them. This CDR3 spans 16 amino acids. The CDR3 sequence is CASRPNNGRSTDTQYF. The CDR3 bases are TGTGCCAGCCGGCCCAACAACGGGAGAAGCACAGATACGCAGTATTTT.

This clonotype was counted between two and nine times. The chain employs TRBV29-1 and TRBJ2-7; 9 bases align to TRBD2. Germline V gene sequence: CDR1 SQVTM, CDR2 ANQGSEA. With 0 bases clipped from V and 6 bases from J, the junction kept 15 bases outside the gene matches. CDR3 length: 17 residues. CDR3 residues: CSVEDPWGGLAVGEQYF. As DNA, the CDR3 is TGCAGCGTTGAAGATCCTTGGGGGGGACTAGCTGTCGGCGAGCAGTACTTC.

This chain's CDR3 is CSALGLAGTEAFF. CDR3 bases: TGCAGTGCTCTGGGACTAGCGGGCACTGAAGCTTTCTTT. This chain joins TRBV20-1 and TRBJ1-1; possibly TRBD1 for D (5 bases). Trimming took off 5 bases at V and 4 bases at J, with 14 bases between the two ends. CDR3 length equals 13 residues. The germline V gene has CDR1 DFQATT and CDR2 SNEGSKA (reference sequence).

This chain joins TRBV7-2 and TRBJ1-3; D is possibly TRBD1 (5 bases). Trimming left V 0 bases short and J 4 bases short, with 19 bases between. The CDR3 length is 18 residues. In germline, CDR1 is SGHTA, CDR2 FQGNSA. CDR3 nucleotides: TGTGCCAGCAGCTTAGCACCCCAGAGTCGGACACCCGGAAACACCATATATTTT. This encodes CASSLAPQSRTPGNTIYF.

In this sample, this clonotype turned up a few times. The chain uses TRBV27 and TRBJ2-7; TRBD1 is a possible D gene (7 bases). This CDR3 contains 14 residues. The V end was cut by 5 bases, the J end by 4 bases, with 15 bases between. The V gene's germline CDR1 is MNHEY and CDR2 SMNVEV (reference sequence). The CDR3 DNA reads TGTGCCAGCAGTCAATACCCAGGGGGGTACGAGCAGTACTTC. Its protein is CASSQYPGGYEQYF.

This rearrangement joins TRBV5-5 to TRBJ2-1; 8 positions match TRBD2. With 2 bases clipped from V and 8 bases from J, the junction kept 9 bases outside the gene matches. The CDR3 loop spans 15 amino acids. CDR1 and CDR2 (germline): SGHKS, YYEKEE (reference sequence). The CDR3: CASSLSGRFVYEQFF. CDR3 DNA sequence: TGTGCCAGCAGCTTAAGCGGGAGATTTGTTTATGAGCAGTTCTTC.

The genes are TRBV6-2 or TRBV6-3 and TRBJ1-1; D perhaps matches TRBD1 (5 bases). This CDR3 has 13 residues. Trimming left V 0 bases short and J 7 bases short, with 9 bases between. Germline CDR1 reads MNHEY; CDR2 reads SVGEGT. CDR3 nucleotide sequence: TGTGCCAGCAGTTACTCCCCAGGGTTTGAAGCTTTCTTT. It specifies CASSYSPGFEAFF.

The CDR3 nucleotides read TGTGCCAGCAGCTTAGGGACTAGCGGGCCCCGAGTCGAGCAGTTCTTC. Translation: CASSLGTSGPRVEQFF. The chain has TRBV7-6 and TRBJ2-1; 11 positions agree with TRBD2. The CDR3 spans 16 residues. Germline V gives CDR1 SGHVS, CDR2 FNYEAQ. Unmatched junction bases numbered 9, after V lost 1 base and J lost 10 bases.

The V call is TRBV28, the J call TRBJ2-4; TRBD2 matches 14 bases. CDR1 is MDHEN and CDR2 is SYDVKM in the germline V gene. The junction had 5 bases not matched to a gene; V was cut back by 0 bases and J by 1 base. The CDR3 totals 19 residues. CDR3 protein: CASSLWGLAGETAKNIQYF. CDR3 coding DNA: TGTGCCAGCAGTTTATGGGGACTAGCGGGAGAAACGGCCAAAAACATTCAGTACTTC.

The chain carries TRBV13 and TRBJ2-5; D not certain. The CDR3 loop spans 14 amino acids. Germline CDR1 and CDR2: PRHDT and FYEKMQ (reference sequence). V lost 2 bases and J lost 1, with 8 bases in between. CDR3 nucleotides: TGTGCCAGCAGCTTATTCCAAGTCCAAGAGACCCAGTACTTC. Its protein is CASSLFQVQETQYF.

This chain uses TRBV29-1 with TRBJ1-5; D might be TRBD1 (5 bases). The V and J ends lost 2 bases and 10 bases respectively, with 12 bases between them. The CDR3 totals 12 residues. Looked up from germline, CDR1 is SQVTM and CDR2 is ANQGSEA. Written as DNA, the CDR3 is TGCAGCGTTGAAACGGAGGGGAGCCCCCAGCATTTT. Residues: CSVETEGSPQHF.

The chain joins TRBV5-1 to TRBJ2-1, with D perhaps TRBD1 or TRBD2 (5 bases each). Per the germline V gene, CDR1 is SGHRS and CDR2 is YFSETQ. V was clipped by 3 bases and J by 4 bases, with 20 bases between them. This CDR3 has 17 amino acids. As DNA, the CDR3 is TGCGCCAGCAGCTATAAACCGGGACCCCTACAATACAATGAGCAGTTCTTC. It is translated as CASSYKPGPLQYNEQFF.

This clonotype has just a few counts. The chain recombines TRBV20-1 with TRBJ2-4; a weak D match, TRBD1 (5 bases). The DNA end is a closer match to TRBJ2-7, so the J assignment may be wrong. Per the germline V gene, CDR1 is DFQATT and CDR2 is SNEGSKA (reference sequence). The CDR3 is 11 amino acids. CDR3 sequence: CSAARVYEQYF. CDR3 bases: TGCAGTGCTGCCAGGGTTTACGAGCAGTACTTC.

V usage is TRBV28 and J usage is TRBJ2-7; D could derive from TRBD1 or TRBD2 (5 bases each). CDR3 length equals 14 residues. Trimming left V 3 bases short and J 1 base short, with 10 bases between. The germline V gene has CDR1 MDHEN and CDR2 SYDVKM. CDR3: CASSFDGGSYEQYF. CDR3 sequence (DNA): TGTGCCAGCAGTTTTGATGGGGGTTCCTACGAGCAGTACTTC.

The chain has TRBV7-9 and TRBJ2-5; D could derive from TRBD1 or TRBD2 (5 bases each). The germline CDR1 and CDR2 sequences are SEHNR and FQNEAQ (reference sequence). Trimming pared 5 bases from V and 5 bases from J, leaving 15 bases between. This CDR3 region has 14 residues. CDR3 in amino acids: CASSNRDPGETQYF. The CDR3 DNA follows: TGTGCCAGCAGCAACCGGGACCCGGGGGAGACCCAGTACTTC.

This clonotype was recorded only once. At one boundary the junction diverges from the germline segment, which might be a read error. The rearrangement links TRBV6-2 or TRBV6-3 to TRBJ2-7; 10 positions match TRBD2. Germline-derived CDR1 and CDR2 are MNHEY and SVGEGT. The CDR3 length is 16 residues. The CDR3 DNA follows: TGTGCCAGCAGTCACTCTAGCGGGAGCGGGCGTGGGGAGCAGTACTTC. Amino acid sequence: CASSHSSGSGRGEQYF.

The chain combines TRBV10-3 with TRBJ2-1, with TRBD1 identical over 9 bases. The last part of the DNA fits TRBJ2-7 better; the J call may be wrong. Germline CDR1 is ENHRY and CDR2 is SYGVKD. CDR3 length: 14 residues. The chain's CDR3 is CAINEQGATYEQYF. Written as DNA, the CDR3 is TGTGCCATCAACGAACAGGGGGCTACCTACGAGCAGTACTTC.

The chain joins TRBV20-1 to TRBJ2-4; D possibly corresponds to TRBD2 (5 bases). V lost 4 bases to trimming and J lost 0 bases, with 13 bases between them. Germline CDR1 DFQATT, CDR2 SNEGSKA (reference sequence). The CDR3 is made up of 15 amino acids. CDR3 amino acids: CSAKSGGLAKNIQYF. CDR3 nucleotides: TGCAGTGCTAAGTCAGGAGGACTAGCCAAAAACATTCAGTACTTC.

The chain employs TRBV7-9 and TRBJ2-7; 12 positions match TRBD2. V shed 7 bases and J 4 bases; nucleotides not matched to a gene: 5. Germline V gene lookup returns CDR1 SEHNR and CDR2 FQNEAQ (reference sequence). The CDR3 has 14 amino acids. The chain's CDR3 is CASTSTSGRYEQYF. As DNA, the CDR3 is TGTGCCAGCACATCCACTAGCGGGAGGTACGAGCAGTACTTC.

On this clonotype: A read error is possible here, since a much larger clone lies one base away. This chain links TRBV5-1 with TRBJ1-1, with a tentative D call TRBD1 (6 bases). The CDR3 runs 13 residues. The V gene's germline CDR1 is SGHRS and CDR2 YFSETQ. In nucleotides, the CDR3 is TGCGCCAGCTCTCCCCCGGACAGCACTGGAGCTTTCTTT. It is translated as CASSPPDSTGAFF. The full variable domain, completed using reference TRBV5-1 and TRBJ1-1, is KAGVTQTPRYLIKTRGQQVTLSCSPISGHRSVSWYQQTPGQGLQFLFEYFSETQRNKGNFPGRFSGRQFSNSRSEMNVSTLELGDSALYLCASSPPDSTGAFFGQGTRLTVV.

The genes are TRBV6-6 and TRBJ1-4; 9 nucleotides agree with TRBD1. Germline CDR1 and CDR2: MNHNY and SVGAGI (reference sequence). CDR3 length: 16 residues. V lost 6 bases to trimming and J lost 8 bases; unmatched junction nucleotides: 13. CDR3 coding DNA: TGTGCCAGCAGGGTCCCGGGACAGGGTCCAGGGGAAAAACTGTTTTTT. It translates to CASRVPGQGPGEKLFF.

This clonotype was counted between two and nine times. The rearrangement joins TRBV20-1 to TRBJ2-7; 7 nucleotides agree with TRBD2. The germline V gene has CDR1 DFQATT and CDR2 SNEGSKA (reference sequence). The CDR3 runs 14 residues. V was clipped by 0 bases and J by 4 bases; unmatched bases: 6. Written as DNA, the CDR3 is TGCAGTGCTAGAGATAGGGCGGGAGTGTACGAGCAGTACTTC. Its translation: CSARDRAGVYEQYF.

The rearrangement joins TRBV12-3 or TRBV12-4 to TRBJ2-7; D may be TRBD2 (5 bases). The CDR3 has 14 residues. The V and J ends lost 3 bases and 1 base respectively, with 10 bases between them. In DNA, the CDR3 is TGTGCCAGCAGTTTTGACGGACTGTCCTACGAGCAGTACTTC. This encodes CASSFDGLSYEQYF.

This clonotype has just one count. CDR3 region: CASSLIVGTDTQYF. In DNA, the CDR3 is TGTGCCAGCAGTTTAATAGTGGGCACAGATACGCAGTATTTT. The gene calls are TRBV28 and TRBJ2-3; D remains ambiguous. The CDR3 contains 14 residues. The ends were cut back, 2 bases at V and 1 base at J, with 7 bases in the middle. Germline CDR1 MDHEN, CDR2 SYDVKM.